The T cell receptor (beta chain) described here comes from a study of spatial heterogeneity in lung cancer. Study-wide results and caveats: Ubiquitous expanded TCR counts tracked ubiquitous nonsynonymous mutations, and regional counts tracked regional ones. Tracking of tumor mutation counts was seen in expanded intratumoral alpha and beta TCR counts.

This clonotype was recorded at least ten times. Its antigen is as yet unknown. Little can be read into the size of this beta chain, an off-target read in a library designed for alpha chains. MiXCR was run by TCRdb on the 5' RACE reads, yielding one entry per CDR3 protein. In the table there are 13,000 or so distinct CDR3 sequences, less than 6.5% of which are singletons. The germline V and J ends were trimmed by 4 bases and 2 bases, with 12 bases remaining between them. The CDR3 length is 13 residues. Germline assignment: CDR1 SQVTM and CDR2 ANQGSEA. The time point here: sample taken at primary tumor resection. Material for sequencing was whole RNA from tumor, nontumor lung or frozen PBMC, left unsorted.

The TCR sequence derives from a female donor with early-stage non-small cell lung cancer. The V call is TRBV29-1, the J call TRBJ2-7; a possible D gene is TRBD1 (5 bases). The source material was lung tumor tissue, sampled at surgery. The CDR3 region is CSVGIQGTYEQYF. The CDR3 nucleotides read TGCAGCGTTGGAATCCAGGGTACCTACGAGCAGTACTTC.